The present entry profiles one T cell receptor beta chain with its context. Germline is not matched at one junction end, which may reflect a read error. It was with random hexamers that 0.5 to 1 ug RNA was reverse transcribed. Amplification of TCR beta CDR3 across 54 Vbeta and 13 Jbeta was performed with immunoSEQ multiplex PCR. Each CDR3 protein is one row after TCRdb ran MiXCR on the immunoSEQ multiplex PCR reads. Here the sample spans 200,000 to 250,000 distinct CDR3 sequences, 92% being singletons. This entry comes from a study of CD8 T cells in Susac syndrome. Germline CDR1 is SSHAT and CDR2 is FNYEAQ (reference sequence). The CDR3 consists of 14 residues.

The chain employs TRBV7-7 and TRBJ2-5; the D is unclear. This receptor was obtained from a human donor with multiple sclerosis. The sequenced sample consisted of CD8+ T cells from PBMCs. CDR3 nucleotide sequence: TGTGCTAGCAGCTGGACCCTAGGCCCAGAGACCCAGTACTTC. Amino acids: CASSWTLGPETQYF.